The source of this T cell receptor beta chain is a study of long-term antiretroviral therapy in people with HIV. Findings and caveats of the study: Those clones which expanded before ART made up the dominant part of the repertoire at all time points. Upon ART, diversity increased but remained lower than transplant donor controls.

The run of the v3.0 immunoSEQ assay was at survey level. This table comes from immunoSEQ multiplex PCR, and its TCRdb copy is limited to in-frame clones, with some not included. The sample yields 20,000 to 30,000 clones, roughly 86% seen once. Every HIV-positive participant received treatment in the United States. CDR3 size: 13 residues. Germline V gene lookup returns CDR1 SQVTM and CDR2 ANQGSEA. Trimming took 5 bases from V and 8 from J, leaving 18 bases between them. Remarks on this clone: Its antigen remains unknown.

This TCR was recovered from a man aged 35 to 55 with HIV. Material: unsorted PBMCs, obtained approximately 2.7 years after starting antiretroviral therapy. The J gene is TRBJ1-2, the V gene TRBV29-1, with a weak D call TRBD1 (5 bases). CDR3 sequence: CSVPAGGREGYTF. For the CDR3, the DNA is TGCAGCGTTCCTGCTGGGGGTAGGGAAGGCTACACCTTC.